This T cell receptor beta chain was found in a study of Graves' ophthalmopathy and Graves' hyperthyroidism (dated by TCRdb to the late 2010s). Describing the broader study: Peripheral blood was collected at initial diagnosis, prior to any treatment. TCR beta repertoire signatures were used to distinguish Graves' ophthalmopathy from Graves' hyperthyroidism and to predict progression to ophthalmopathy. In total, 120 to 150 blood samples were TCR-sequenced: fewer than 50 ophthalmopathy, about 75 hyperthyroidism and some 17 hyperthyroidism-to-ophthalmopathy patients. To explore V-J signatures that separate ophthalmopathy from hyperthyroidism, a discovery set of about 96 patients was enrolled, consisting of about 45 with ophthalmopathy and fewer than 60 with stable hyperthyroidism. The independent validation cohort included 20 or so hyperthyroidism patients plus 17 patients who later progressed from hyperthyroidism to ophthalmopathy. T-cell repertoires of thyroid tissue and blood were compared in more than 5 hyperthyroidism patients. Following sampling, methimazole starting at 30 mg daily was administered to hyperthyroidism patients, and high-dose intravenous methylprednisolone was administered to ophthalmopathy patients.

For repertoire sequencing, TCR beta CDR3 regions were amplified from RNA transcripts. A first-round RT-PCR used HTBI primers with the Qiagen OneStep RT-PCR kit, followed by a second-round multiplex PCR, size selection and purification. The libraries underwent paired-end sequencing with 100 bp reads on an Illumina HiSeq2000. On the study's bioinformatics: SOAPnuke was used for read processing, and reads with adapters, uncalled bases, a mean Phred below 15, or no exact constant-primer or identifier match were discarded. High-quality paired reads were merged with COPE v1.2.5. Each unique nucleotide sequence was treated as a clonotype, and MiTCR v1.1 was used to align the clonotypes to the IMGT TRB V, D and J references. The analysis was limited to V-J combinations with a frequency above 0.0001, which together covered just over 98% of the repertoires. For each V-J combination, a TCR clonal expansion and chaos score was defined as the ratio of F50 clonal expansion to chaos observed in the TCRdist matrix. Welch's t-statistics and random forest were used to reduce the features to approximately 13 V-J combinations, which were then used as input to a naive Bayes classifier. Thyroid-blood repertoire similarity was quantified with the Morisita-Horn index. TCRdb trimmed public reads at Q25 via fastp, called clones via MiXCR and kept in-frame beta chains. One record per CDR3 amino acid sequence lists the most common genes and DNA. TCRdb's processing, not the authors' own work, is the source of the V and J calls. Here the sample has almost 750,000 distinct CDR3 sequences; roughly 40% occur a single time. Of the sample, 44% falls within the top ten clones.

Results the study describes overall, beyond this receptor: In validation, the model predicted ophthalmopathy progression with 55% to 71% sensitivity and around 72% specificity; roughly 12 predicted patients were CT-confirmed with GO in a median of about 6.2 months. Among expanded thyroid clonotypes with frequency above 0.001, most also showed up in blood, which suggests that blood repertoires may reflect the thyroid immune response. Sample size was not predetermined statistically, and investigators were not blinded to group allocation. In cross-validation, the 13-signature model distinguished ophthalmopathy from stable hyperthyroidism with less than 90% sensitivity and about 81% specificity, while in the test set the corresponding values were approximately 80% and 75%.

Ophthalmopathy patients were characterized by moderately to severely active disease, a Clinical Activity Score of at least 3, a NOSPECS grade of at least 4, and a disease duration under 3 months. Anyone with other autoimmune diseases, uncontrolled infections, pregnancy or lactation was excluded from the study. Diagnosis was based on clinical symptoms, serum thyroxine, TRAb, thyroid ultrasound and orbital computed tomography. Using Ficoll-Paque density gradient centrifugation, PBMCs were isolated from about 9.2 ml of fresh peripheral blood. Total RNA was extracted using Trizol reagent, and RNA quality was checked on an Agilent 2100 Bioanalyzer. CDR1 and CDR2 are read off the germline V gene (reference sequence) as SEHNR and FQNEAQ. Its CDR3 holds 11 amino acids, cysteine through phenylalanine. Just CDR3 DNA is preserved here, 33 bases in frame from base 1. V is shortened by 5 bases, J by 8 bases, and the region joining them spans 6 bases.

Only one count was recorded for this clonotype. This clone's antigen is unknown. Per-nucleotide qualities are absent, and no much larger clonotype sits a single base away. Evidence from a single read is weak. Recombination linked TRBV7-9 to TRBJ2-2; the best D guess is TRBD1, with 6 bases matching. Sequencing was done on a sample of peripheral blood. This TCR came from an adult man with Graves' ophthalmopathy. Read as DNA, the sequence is TGTGCCAGCAGCGGACAGGGGGAGCTGTTTTTT. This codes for CASSGQGELFF.